Presented here are 20 T cell receptor beta chains from one specimen sequenced in a study of post-analysis software for immune sequencing data. Findings and caveats of the study: Comparison of patients with controls showed about 5 TRBV segments more frequent in patients, TRBV5-6, TRBV5-1 and TRBV20-1 among them.

Sequencing libraries made from TCR beta cDNA carried unique molecular identifiers. TCRdb fed the PCR reads into MiXCR, producing one record per CDR3 protein. The sample comprises approximately 660,000 distinct CDR3 sequences, 59% of which are singletons, and around 11% rests with the top ten. The antigens these receptors bind are not known. Sample: blood. These receptors all stem from a girl aged 2-15 years with multiple sclerosis.

J is TRBJ2-7 and V is TRBV11-2, with a possible D match to TRBD1 (5 bases). From germline, CDR1 is SGHAT and CDR2 FQNNGV. V was cut by 5 bases and J by 0 bases, with 14 bases left in between. The CDR3 covers 15 residues. The CDR3 spells CASSTMDMDSYEQYF. In DNA form, the CDR3 reads TGTGCCAGCAGCACCATGGACATGGACTCCTACGAGCAGTACTTC. The variable domain in full, completed from reference TRBV11-2 and TRBJ2-7, reads EAGVAQSPRYKIIEKRQSVAFWCNPISGHATLYWYQQILGQGPKLLIQFQNNGVVDDSQLPKDRFSAERLKGVDSTLKIQPAKLEDSAVYLCASSTMDMDSYEQYFGPGTRLTVT.

The chain combines TRBV29-1 with TRBJ1-2; D not resolved. This CDR3 contains 12 residues. From germline, CDR1 is SQVTM and CDR2 ANQGSEA. V lost 3 bases and J 2 bases, leaving 7 bases between the germline ends. The CDR3 nucleotides read TGCAGCGTTGACAACGGAAACTATGGCTACACCTTC. Translation: CSVDNGNYGYTF.

J is TRBJ2-7 and V is TRBV15, with TRBD1 matching over 7 bases. After removal of 7 bases from V and 7 bases from J, the junction contained 4 bases not matched to a gene. This CDR3 has 11 residues. Germline lookup yields CDR1 LNHNV and CDR2 YYDKDF (reference sequence). In nucleotides, the CDR3 is TGTGCCACCACGGGACAGAGGGAGCAGTACTTC. This encodes CATTGQREQYF.

CDR3 bases: TGTGCCAGCAGCGAAACCCTACTAGCGGGAGGGCACAATGAGCAGTTCTTC. Amino acids: CASSETLLAGGHNEQFF. The gene calls are TRBV14 and TRBJ2-1; 13 nucleotides match TRBD2. The V gene's germline CDR1 is SGHDN and CDR2 FVKESK. V dropped 5 bases and J dropped 5; count of bases not matched to a gene: 9. This CDR3 has 17 amino acids.

This chain links TRBV20-1 with TRBJ2-3; possibly TRBD1 for D (5 bases). This CDR3 region has 16 residues. V was trimmed by 5 bases and J by 1 base, leaving 19 bases between them. The germline gives CDR1 DFQATT, CDR2 SNEGSKA (reference sequence). CDR3 region: CSAVVVGHLGTDTQYF. The CDR3 bases are TGCAGTGCTGTCGTAGTCGGACACTTAGGCACAGATACGCAGTATTTT.

The chain couples TRBV6-2 or TRBV6-3 to TRBJ2-7, with unresolved D. CDR3 length: 14 amino acids. V lost 0 bases to trimming and J lost 6 bases, with 12 bases between them. Germline lookup yields CDR1 MNHEY and CDR2 SVGEGT. As DNA, the CDR3 is TGTGCCAGCAGTTACTCGGAAGTGTCCGGCGAGCAGTACTTC. Its translation: CASSYSEVSGEQYF.

The chain uses TRBV12-3 or TRBV12-4 and TRBJ2-3, with a tentative D call TRBD1 (6 bases). V was cut by 5 bases and J by 6 bases, with 12 bases left in between. The CDR3 has 13 amino acids. Written as DNA, the CDR3 is TGTGCCAGCAGTCTCGGGACAATCGATACGCAGTATTTT. This encodes CASSLGTIDTQYF.

V and J are TRBV20-1 and TRBJ2-3, with TRBD1 identical over 9 bases. Germline CDR1 and CDR2: DFQATT and SNEGSKA (reference sequence). The CDR3 runs 14 residues. Trimming at V came to 0 bases and at J to 6 bases, leaving 4 bases not matched to a gene. CDR3 region: CSARDRDRADTQYF. CDR3 in DNA: TGCAGTGCTAGAGATCGGGACAGGGCGGATACGCAGTATTTT.

The gene calls are TRBV24-1 and TRBJ1-1, with D possibly being TRBD1 (5 bases). CDR3 length equals 14 residues. V lost 2 bases and J lost 6, with 12 bases in between. Germline-derived CDR1 and CDR2 are KGHDR and SFDVKD. The CDR3 DNA reads as TGTGCCACCAGTGATTCCCGAAGGGGCGCTGAAGCTTTCTTT. It translates to CATSDSRRGAEAFF.

This clonotype showed up just once. This chain links TRBV5-5 with TRBJ1-1; tentative D call: TRBD1 (5 bases). The CDR3 extends over 15 amino acids. Germline values: CDR1 SGHKS, CDR2 YYEKEE (reference sequence). V lost 4 bases to trimming and J lost 6 bases, with 19 bases between them. The CDR3 bases are TGTGCCAGCAGCCTCCTTAGACAGATAGACGCTGAAGCTTTCTTT. Protein: CASSLLRQIDAEAFF.

The chain combines TRBV20-1 with TRBJ1-1; 8 nucleotides align to TRBD1. The CDR3 has 15 amino acids. With 0 bases clipped from V and 4 bases from J, the junction kept 7 bases outside the gene matches. Germline-derived CDR1 and CDR2 are DFQATT and SNEGSKA (reference sequence). The CDR3 region has the DNA TGCAGTGCTAGAGATGTGGGCAGGGGGCTCACTGAAGCTTTCTTT. It specifies CSARDVGRGLTEAFF.

The chain joins TRBV7-3 to TRBJ2-1; 8 bases line up with TRBD2. Germline V gene data show CDR1 as SGHTA and CDR2 as FQGTGA. V gave up 6 bases and J gave up 7 bases; unmatched junction bases: 11. This CDR3 is built from 15 residues. The CDR3 loop is CASSKTGTSSNEQFF. The DNA of the CDR3 is TGTGCCAGCAGTAAGACCGGGACTAGTAGTAATGAGCAGTTCTTC.

The chain links TRBV6-1 to TRBJ2-5; no reliable D call. The germline gives CDR1 MNHNS, CDR2 SASEGT. The CDR3 has 12 residues. Between the trimmed V and J ends, which lost 5 bases and 7 bases, there was a span of 11 bases. CDR3 loop: CASSPSPGTQYF. The CDR3 nucleotides read TGTGCCAGCAGTCCCTCCCCTGGGACCCAGTACTTC.

A few counts support this clonotype. The J gene is TRBJ2-1, the V gene TRBV5-1; tentative D call: TRBD1 (6 bases). Trimming took off 0 bases at V and 3 bases at J, with 13 bases between the two ends. Looked up from germline, CDR1 is SGHRS and CDR2 is YFSETQ. The length of the CDR3 is 16 residues. This chain's CDR3 is CASSLEGAGVYNEQFF. The CDR3 bases are TGCGCCAGCAGCTTGGAAGGGGCAGGGGTCTACAATGAGCAGTTCTTC.

The V gene is TRBV24-1, the J gene TRBJ2-5; 9 positions match TRBD1. Germline-derived CDR1 and CDR2 are KGHDR and SFDVKD. The V segment lost 7 bases and the J segment 3 bases; nucleotides outside the gene matches: 2. The CDR3 consists of 13 residues. The DNA of the CDR3 is TGTGCCACCAGAAGGACAGGGGAAGAGACCCAGTACTTC. Protein sequence: CATRRTGEETQYF.

This chain connects TRBV12-3 or TRBV12-4 to TRBJ2-3; D may be TRBD2 (7 bases). There are 18 residues in the CDR3. Trimming left V 4 bases short and J 0 bases short, with 20 bases between. The CDR3 DNA reads as TGTGCCAGCAGTTCTCTCGGGGGGACACGCACTAGCACAGATACGCAGTATTTT. It specifies CASSSLGGTRTSTDTQYF.

V usage is TRBV15 and J usage is TRBJ2-5; D ambiguous. The germline V and J ends were trimmed by 3 bases and 0 bases, with 8 bases remaining between them. There are 14 residues in the CDR3. The germline gives CDR1 LNHNV, CDR2 YYDKDF (reference sequence). CDR3 sequence: CATSRRRDQETQYF. The CDR3 DNA sequence: TGTGCCACCAGCAGGAGAAGAGACCAAGAGACCCAGTACTTC.

The chain links TRBV7-9 to TRBJ2-6; TRBD1 agrees at 7 bases. Germline V CDR1 and CDR2: SEHNR, FQNEAQ (reference sequence). CDR3 length: 15 amino acids. V was clipped by 6 bases and J by 4 bases; unmatched bases: 6. In DNA, the CDR3 is TGTGCCAGCAGACCCACAGGGGTAGGGGCCAACGTCCTGACTTTC. It translates to CASRPTGVGANVLTF.

V usage is TRBV20-1 and J usage is TRBJ2-4; TRBD2 aligns across 9 bases. The DNA end is more similar to TRBJ2-5, so the J call may be wrong. Germline V gene lookup returns CDR1 DFQATT and CDR2 SNEGSKA (reference sequence). The CDR3 is made up of 16 amino acids. The CDR3: CSARDSGIAGVWTQYF. The CDR3 coding sequence is TGCAGTGCTAGAGATTCGGGGATAGCGGGAGTGTGGACCCAGTACTTC.

Here the CDR3 DNA reads TGTGCCAGCAGCTCGACACTCCCCGGGACAGGGGAGGAGGCCAAAGAGACCCAGTACTTC. Translation gives CASSSTLPGTGEEAKETQYF. V is TRBV7-2 and J is TRBJ2-5; 10 bases fit TRBD1. The germline V gene has CDR1 SGHTA and CDR2 FQGNSA. The CDR3 extends over 20 amino acids. V lost 4 bases to trimming and J lost 3 bases; unmatched junction nucleotides: 20. The variable domain in full, completed from reference TRBV7-2 and TRBJ2-5, reads GAGVSQSPSNKVTEKGKDVELRCDPISGHTALYWYRQSLGQGLEFLIYFQGNSAPDKSGLPSDRFSAERTGGSVSTLTIQRTQQEDSAVYLCASSSTLPGTGEEAKETQYFGPGTRLLVL.